Given below is one T cell receptor (beta chain) in context. The antigen is unknown. The method was immunoSEQ multiplex PCR; TCRdb's version includes in-frame clones alone and lacks a portion of them. The sample lists more than 75,000 clones; about 92% were seen once. This sample was taken from a study of cytomegalovirus exposure and HLA in healthy donors. Notes on the study in general: There were around 160 TCR beta chains listed as cytomegalovirus-associated.

This CDR3 has 15 residues. V gave up 8 bases and J gave up 4 bases; unmatched junction bases: 10. The germline V gene has CDR1 LNHDA and CDR2 SQIVND (reference sequence). The receptor's source is a man between 18 and 29 years old in good health and CMV-seronegative. The sample comprised PBMCs. This chain connects TRBV19 to TRBJ1-2, with TRBD1 identical over 10 bases. The CDR3 here is CASRTGTGAPYGYTF. In nucleotides, the CDR3 is TGTGCCAGTCGAACCGGGACAGGGGCCCCCTATGGCTACACCTTC.